This T cell receptor (beta chain) was retrieved from a study of Ad26.COV2.S vaccination and SARS-CoV-2 variants. Study context: The Ad26.COV2.S arm of the COV1001 trial was where the donor was placed. The study gave Ad26.COV2.S intramuscularly, once or twice 56 days apart.

Comments on this clone: As yet, its antigen is unknown.

Using immunoSEQ multiplex PCR, the repertoire was profiled, and TCRdb retains in-frame clones only, with some absent. Altogether 300,000 to 400,000 clones are present, more than 75% being singletons, with the ten largest covering 3.4%. Treatment noted: approximately 18 received Ad26.COV2.S at low or high dose, single or two shots; several received placebo; per-sample allocation not given. The samples were gathered on day 63 after the first injection of vaccine or placebo. Study-wide results and caveats: Vaccine recipients and placebo recipients showed similar non-spike TCR breadth. Total T cell responses, in the TCR breadth and depth analyses, may have been underestimated.

J gave up 8 bases and V 4 bases, and 7 bases lay outside the gene matches. The CDR3 covers 15 residues. Per the germline V gene, CDR1 is MRHNA and CDR2 is SNTAGT. The sequencing here drew on peripheral blood, taken in a trial of Ad26.COV2.S vaccine versus placebo. This receptor was obtained from a person aged 18-65 years who received the Ad26.COV2.S COVID-19 vaccine or a placebo. This chain connects TRBV6-4 to TRBJ1-6; 8 bases match TRBD1. For the CDR3, the DNA is TGTGCCAGCAGTGCACAGGGGGGGTTTGATTCACCCCTCCACTTT. It specifies CASSAQGGFDSPLHF.